This is a list of T cell receptor beta chains from one sample in a study of beta chain features in type 1 diabetes. Produced via immunoSEQ multiplex PCR; TCRdb's table is partial and in-frame only. The sample holds roughly 240,000 clones, around 68% seen once. Material for sequencing was naive CD4+ T cells from blood. All receptors derive from a man aged 30-40 years in good health. CDR3s leave out the opening cysteine and the closing phenylalanine or tryptophan.

j_gene	v_gene	CDR3aa
TRBJ2-5	TRBV5-1	ASSLEGTQY
TRBJ2-1	TRBV2	ASSDVGGLGSYNEQF
TRBJ1-5	TRBV4-3	ASSQDLVQPQH
TRBJ2-2	TRBV9	ASSTWDRGNTGELF
TRBJ1-4	TRBV2	ASKRGTNEKLF
TRBJ2-3	TRBV7-9	ASAWGSTDTQY
TRBJ2-1	TRBV4-1	ASSQPPGGEQF
TRBJ1-6	TRBV30	AWGTGKGSPLH
TRBJ2-4	TRBV4-3	ASSQQGLGNIQY
TRBJ2-3	TRBV28	ASRKSGADTQY
TRBJ1-6	TRBV15	ATPVHSPLH
TRBJ2-2	TRBV11-2	ASSLSGPPGTGELF
TRBJ2-5	TRBV5-6	ASSQGQAQY
TRBJ2-3	TRBV28	AIQLGTGATDTQY
TRBJ2-3	TRBV30	ARGRGSTDTQY
TRBJ1-6	TRBV25-1	ASSRDINSPLH
TRBJ2-1	TRBV2	ASSASSGSVPNEQF
TRBJ2-5	TRBV5-1	ASSPASRGSPETQY
TRBJ2-6	TRBV30	AWSPPYGRLFSGANVLT
TRBJ2-1	TRBV5-6	ASSSGTVAYNEQF